The sequence of this TCR beta chain was determined in a study of T-cell reconstitution after alpha-beta-depleted transplantation in children. Findings of the study overall: The study traced high day-60 TCRbeta diversity in some patients to surviving recipient T cells and thymic progenitors. A year had passed since transplant, and T-cell counts and diversity by then came mostly from newly produced T cells. About two months after transplant, alpha-beta T cells reportedly came from several hundred expanded graft clones.

Preparing the TCRbeta library involved the use of unique molecular identifiers. TCRdb reprocessed the PCR reads with MiXCR, giving one entry per CDR3 protein. The table lists about 980,000 distinct CDR3 sequences, about 29% of them singletons. Of note for this clonotype: Its antigen is still unknown.

Germline V lookup: CDR1 MGHRA, CDR2 YSYEKL. This CDR3 is 20 amino acids long. With V trimmed by 0 bases and J by 2 bases, 12 bases remained unmatched. This chain uses TRBV4-1 with TRBJ2-7; 14 positions agree with TRBD2. This material consisted of PBMCs, mostly from graft donor cells, taken 360 days after TCRalphabeta/CD19-depleted stem cell transplant. The sequence was obtained from a boy younger than two who had a stem cell transplant for SCID, so the T cells may come from the graft donor. The CDR3 region is CASSQETRGLAGVKTYEQYF. The DNA for the CDR3 is TGCGCCAGCAGCCAAGAGACCCGGGGACTAGCGGGGGTGAAAACCTACGAGCAGTACTTC.